The rows below give T cell receptor beta chains drawn from one sample of a study of T cell changes during pregnancy in multiple sclerosis. Repertoires were generated with immunoSEQ multiplex PCR, while TCRdb's copy carries only in-frame clones and drops some. The table records more than 25,000 clones, 92% of them present only once. The sample in question was peripheral blood, obtained in the first trimester of pregnancy. These receptors all stem from a female donor in good health, enrolled as a control in a pregnancy study. Each CDR3 is given with its conserved first and last residue. The D gene is left open where the match is weak. Expanded clones get a size class; other rows say once, few or many, or leave the size out.

TRBJ1-1,TRBD1,once,14,TRBV2,CASSSITGGPEAFF,TGTGCCAGCAGTTCTATTACAGGGGGACCTGAAGCTTTCTTT
TRBJ2-5,TRBD1,-,15,TRBV5-4,CASSLRQGRVETQYF,TGTGCCAGCAGCCTAAGACAGGGTCGGGTAGAGACCCAGTACTTC
TRBJ2-6,-,-,15,TRBV19,CASRRSLSGANVLTF,TGTGCCAGCCGACGGAGCCTCTCTGGGGCCAACGTCCTGACTTTC
TRBJ2-7,-,-,14,TRBV27,CASSDLLGTYEQYF,TGTGCCAGCAGTGATCTTCTCGGTACCTACGAGCAGTACTTC
TRBJ2-3,-,-,15,TRBV11-2,CASSSSSPSTDTQYF,TGTGCCAGCAGCTCCTCTAGCCCCAGCACAGATACGCAGTATTTT
TRBJ2-7,-,-,15,TRBV6-5,CASSTSGESSYEQYF,TGTGCCAGCAGTACCTCGGGTGAAAGCTCCTACGAGCAGTACTTC
TRBJ1-1,TRBD1,-,13,TRBV18,CASSQGGVREAFF,TGTGCCAGCTCTCAGGGGGGCGTCCGTGAAGCTTTCTTT
TRBJ2-7,TRBD2,-,18,TRBV18,CASSPPLAGGRTGYEQYF,TGTGCCAGCTCACCACCGTTAGCGGGGGGCCGCACCGGGTACGAGCAGTACTTC
TRBJ2-1,-,-,13,TRBV29-1,CSVARVGNNEQFF,TGCAGCGTTGCGAGGGTAGGGAACAATGAGCAGTTCTTC
TRBJ1-1,-,-,14,TRBV29-1,CSSGSGGSSTEAFF,TGCAGTTCCGGGTCGGGGGGGAGTAGTACTGAAGCTTTCTTT
TRBJ2-1,TRBD2,-,15,TRBV7-9,CASSMRLAGGNEQFF,TGTGCCAGCAGCATGCGACTAGCGGGGGGCAATGAGCAGTTCTTC
TRBJ2-3,-,-,12,TRBV6-1,CASRTGAGVGYF,TGTGCCAGTCGGACTGGAGCAGGGGTAGGGTATTTT
TRBJ2-1,-,-,16,TRBV9,CASSVPGQSSYNEQFF,TGTGCCAGCAGCGTACCCGGACAGAGCTCCTACAATGAGCAGTTCTTC
TRBJ1-1,TRBD1,-,14,TRBV28,CASLRDRVDTEAFF,TGTGCCAGCCTGAGGGACAGGGTAGACACTGAAGCTTTCTTT
TRBJ1-2,-,-,13,TRBV29-1,CSVGDTGSYGYTF,TGCAGCGTGGGGGACACAGGGTCCTATGGCTACACCTTC
TRBJ2-7,-,-,14,TRBV5-1,CASRGGPSSYEQYF,TGCGCCAGCAGAGGAGGCCCCAGCTCCTACGAGCAGTACTTC
TRBJ1-5,TRBD1,once,17,TRBV15,CATSRSPGQARNQPQHF,TGTGCCACCAGCAGATCACCCGGACAGGCCCGCAATCAGCCCCAGCATTTT
TRBJ2-1,TRBD2,-,18,TRBV4-1,CASSQDLLAGGAYNEQFF,TGCGCCAGCAGCCAAGATCTGCTAGCGGGAGGAGCCTACAATGAGCAGTTCTTC
TRBJ1-2,-,-,13,TRBV19,CASSIGGGRGYTF,TGTGCCAGTAGTATAGGAGGAGGAAGGGGCTACACCTTC
TRBJ2-1,TRBD2,-,13,TRBV13,CASSPLADPSQFF,TGTGCCAGCAGCCCACTAGCGGACCCTTCGCAGTTCTTC
TRBJ2-7,TRBD1,-,16,TRBV2,CASSLTSGTGSVEQYF,TGTGCCAGCAGCTTGACATCCGGGACAGGGTCGGTCGAGCAGTACTTC
TRBJ2-1,TRBD2,-,17,TRBV7-8,CASSLERLAGGDNEQFF,TGTGCCAGCAGCTTAGAAAGGCTAGCGGGAGGGGACAATGAGCAGTTCTTC
TRBJ1-2,-,-,16,TRBV19,CASSIGGEAFNYGYTF,TGTGCCAGTAGTATAGGGGGGGAGGCGTTTAACTATGGCTACACCTTC
TRBJ2-3,-,-,15,TRBV7-8,CASSYPSASTDTQYF,TGTGCCAGCAGCTACCCTAGCGCTAGCACAGATACGCAGTATTTT
TRBJ2-6,-,-,16,TRBV18,CASSPGSNSGANVLTF,TGTGCCAGCTCACCAGGCAGTAACTCTGGGGCCAACGTCCTGACTTTC
TRBJ2-7,TRBD2,-,17,TRBV2,CASSPDPSLAGKGEQYF,TGTGCCAGCAGCCCTGACCCCTCGCTAGCGGGAAAAGGCGAGCAGTACTTC
TRBJ2-7,-,-,15,TRBV9,CASSVLPTGPYEQYF,TGTGCCAGCAGCGTCCTCCCGACAGGTCCCTACGAGCAGTACTTC
TRBJ1-2,TRBD1,-,15,TRBV7-2,CASSYRTGEHYGYTF,TGTGCCAGCAGCTATAGGACAGGGGAACACTATGGCTACACCTTC
TRBJ2-1,-,once,13,TRBV27,CASSLGAINEQFF,TGTGCCAGCAGTTTAGGGGCCATCAATGAGCAGTTCTTC
TRBJ2-3,-,-,17,TRBV5-1,CATQAGLPKFGTDTQYF,TGCGCCACCCAAGCCGGACTCCCCAAATTTGGCACAGATACGCAGTATTTT
TRBJ1-2,TRBD1,-,14,TRBV29-1,CSVEGDRTNYGYTF,TGCAGCGTTGAAGGGGACAGGACCAACTATGGCTACACCTTC